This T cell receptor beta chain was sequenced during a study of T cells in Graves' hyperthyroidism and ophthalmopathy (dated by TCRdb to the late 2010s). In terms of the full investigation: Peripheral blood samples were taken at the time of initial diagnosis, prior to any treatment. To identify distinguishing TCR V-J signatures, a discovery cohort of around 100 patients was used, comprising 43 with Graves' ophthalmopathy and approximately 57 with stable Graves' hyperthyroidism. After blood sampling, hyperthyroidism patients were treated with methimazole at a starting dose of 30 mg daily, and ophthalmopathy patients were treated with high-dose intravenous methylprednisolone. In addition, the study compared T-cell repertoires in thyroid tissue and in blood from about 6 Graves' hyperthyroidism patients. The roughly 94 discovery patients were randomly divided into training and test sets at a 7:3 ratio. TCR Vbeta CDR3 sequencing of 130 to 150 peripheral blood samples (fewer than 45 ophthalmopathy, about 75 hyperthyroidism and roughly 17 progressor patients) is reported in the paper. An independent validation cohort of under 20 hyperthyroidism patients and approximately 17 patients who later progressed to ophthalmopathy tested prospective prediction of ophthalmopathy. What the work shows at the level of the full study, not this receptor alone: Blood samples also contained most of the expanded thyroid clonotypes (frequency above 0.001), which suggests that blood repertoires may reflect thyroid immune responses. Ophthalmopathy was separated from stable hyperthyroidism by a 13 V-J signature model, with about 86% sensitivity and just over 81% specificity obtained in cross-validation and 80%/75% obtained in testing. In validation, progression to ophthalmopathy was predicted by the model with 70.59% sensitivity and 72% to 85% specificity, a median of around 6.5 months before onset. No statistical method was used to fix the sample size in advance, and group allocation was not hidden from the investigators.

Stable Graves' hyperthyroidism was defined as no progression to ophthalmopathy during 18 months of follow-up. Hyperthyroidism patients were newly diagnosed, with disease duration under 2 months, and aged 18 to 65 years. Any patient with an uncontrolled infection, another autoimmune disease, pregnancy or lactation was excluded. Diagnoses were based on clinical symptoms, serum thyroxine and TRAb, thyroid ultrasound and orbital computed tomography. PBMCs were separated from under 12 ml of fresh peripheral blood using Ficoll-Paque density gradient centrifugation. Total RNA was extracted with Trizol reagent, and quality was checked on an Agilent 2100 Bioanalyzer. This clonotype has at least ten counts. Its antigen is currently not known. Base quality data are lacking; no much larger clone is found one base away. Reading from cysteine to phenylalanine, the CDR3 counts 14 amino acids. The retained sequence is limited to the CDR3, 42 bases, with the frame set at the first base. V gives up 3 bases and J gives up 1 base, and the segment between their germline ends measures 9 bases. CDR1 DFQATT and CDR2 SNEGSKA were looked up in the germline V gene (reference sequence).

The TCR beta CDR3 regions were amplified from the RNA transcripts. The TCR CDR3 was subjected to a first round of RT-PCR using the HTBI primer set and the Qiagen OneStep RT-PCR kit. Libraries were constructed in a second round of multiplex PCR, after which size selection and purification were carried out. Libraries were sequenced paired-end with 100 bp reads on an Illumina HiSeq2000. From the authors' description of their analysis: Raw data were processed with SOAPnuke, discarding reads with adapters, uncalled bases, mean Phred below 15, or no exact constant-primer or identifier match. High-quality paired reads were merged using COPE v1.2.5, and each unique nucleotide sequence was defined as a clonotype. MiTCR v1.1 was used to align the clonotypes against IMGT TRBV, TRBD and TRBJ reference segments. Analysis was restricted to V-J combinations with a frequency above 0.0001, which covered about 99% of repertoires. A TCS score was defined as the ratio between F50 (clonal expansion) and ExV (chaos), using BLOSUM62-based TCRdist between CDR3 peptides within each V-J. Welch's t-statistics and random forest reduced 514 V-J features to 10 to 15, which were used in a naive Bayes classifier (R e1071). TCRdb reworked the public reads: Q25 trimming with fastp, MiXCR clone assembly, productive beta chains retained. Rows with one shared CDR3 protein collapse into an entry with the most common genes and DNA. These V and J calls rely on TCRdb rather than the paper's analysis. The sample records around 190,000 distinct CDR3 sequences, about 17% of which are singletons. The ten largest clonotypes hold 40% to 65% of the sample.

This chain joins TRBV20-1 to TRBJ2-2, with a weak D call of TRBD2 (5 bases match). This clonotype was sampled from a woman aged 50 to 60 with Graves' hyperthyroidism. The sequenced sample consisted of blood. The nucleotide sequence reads TGCAGTGCTAGGGACGGAGGGAACACCGGGGAGCTGTTTTTT. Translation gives CSARDGGNTGELFF.